This TCR beta chain was sequenced during a study of OX40 agonist ivuxolimab in advanced cancers. The overall study: Clinicians treated patients with ivuxolimab, an agonistic anti-OX40 (CD134) antibody.

Germline loops: CDR1 KGHSH, CDR2 LQKENI. This CDR3 spans 14 amino acids. Method: immunoSEQ multiplex PCR; TCRdb's copy keeps in-frame clones and lacks some. The sample includes some 87,000 clones, around 90% of them seen just once. The chain links TRBV18 to TRBJ2-5, with D tentatively TRBD1 or TRBD2 (5 bases each). The J call may not be correct, given that the DNA end is closer to TRBJ2-7. Sequenced material: CD4+ or CD8+ T cells sorted from blood, taken in a trial of the OX40 agonist ivuxolimab. The source is an adult with an advanced solid tumor such as melanoma, head and neck, liver or kidney cancer. CDR3 sequence: CASSPGPGRNEQYF. CDR3 coding DNA: TGTGCCAGCTCTCCAGGTCCGGGGCGGAACGAGCAGTACTTC.